Sequencing of this TCR beta chain was carried out in a study of T-cell reconstitution after alpha-beta-depleted transplantation in children. CDR3 size: 14 residues. Germline CDR1 reads SGHTS; CDR2 reads YDEGEE. Trimming cost V 5 bases and J 6 bases; bases outside gene matches: 8. Preparation of the TCRbeta library involved a method that used unique molecular identifiers. TCRdb redid the calling of the PCR reads with MiXCR, one entry per CDR3 protein. The repertoire holds hundreds of thousands of distinct CDR3 sequences, with around 17% as singletons. About this clonotype: What it recognizes is unknown.

Broader study findings: T-cell counts and diversity at one year post-transplant came mainly from newly produced T cells.

This sequence originates from a male patient aged 10 to 17 who had a stem cell transplant for acute lymphoblastic leukemia, so the T cells may come from the graft donor. The sample was PBMCs, mostly from graft donor cells, taken 360 days after TCRalphabeta/CD19-depleted stem cell transplant. This chain uses TRBV5-8 with TRBJ1-1; 9 nucleotides match TRBD1. The CDR3 sequence: CASRPRDRAPEAFF. The CDR3 nucleotides read TGTGCCAGCAGGCCCCGGGACAGGGCTCCTGAAGCTTTCTTT.